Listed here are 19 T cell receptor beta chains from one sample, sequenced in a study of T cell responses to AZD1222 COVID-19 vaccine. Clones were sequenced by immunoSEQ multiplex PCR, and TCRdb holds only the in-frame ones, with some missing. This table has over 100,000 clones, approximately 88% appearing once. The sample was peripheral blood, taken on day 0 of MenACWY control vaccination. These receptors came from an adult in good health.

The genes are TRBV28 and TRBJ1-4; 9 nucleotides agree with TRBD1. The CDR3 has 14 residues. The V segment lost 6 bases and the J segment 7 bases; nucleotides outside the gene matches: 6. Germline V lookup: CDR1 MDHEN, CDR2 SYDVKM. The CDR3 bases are TGTGCCAGCAGCACAGGGGGCTCTGGTGAAAAACTGTTTTTT. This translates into CASSTGGSGEKLFF.

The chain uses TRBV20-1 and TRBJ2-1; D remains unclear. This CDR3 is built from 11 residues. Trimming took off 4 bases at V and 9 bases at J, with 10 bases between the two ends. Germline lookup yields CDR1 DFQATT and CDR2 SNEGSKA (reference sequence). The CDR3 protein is CSAMVSGEQFF. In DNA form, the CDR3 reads TGCAGTGCTATGGTTTCAGGTGAGCAGTTCTTC.

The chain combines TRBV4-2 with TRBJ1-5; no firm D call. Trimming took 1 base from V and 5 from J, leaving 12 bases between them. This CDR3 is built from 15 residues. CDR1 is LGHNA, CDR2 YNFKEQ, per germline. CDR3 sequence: CASSQVTADHQPQHF. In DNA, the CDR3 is TGTGCCAGCAGCCAAGTTACGGCAGACCATCAGCCCCAGCATTTT.

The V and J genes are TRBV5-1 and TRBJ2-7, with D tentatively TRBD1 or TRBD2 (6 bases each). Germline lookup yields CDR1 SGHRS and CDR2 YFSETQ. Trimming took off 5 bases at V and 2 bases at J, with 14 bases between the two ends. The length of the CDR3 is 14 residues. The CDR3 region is CASRERGETYEQYF. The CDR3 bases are TGCGCCAGCAGGGAGAGGGGGGAAACCTACGAGCAGTACTTC.

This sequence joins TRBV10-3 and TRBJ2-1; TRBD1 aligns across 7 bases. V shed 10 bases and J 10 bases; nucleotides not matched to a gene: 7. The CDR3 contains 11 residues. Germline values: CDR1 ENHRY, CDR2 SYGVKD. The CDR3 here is CATGTVGEQFF. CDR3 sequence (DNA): TGTGCCACGGGGACAGTCGGGGAGCAGTTCTTC.

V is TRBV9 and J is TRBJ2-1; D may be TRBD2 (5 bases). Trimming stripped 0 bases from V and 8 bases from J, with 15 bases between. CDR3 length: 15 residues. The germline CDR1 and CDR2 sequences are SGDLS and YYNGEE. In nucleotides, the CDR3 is TGTGCCAGCAGCGTAGAACTAGGGCTGTGGGATGAGCAGTTCTTC. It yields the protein CASSVELGLWDEQFF.

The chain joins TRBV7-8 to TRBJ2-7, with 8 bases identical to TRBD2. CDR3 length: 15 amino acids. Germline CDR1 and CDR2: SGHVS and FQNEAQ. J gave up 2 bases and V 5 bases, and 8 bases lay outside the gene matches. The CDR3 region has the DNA TGTGCCAGCAGCCGGCTGCGGGGGGAAACCTACGAGCAGTACTTC. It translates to CASSRLRGETYEQYF.

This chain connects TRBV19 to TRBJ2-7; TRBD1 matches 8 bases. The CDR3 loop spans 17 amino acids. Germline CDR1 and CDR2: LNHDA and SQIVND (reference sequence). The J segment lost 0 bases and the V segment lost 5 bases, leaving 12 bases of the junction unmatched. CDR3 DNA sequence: TGTGCCAGTAGTCCCGTCCCCGGACAGGGACGCTCCTACGAGCAGTACTTC. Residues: CASSPVPGQGRSYEQYF.

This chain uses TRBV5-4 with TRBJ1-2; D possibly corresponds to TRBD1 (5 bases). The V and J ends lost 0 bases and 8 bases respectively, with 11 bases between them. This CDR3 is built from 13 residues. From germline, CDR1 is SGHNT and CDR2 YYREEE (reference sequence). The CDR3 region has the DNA TGTGCCAGCAGCTTGGGGCAAAGGGGAGGCTACACCTTC. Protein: CASSLGQRGGYTF.

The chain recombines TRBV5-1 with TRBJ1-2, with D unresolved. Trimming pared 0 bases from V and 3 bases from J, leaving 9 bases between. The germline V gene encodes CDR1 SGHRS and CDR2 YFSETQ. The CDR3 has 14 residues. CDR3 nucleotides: TGCGCCAGCAGCTTGGTTTCAGCGGACTATGGCTACACCTTC. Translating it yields CASSLVSADYGYTF. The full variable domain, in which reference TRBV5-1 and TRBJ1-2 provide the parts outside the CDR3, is KAGVTQTPRYLIKTRGQQVTLSCSPISGHRSVSWYQQTPGQGLQFLFEYFSETQRNKGNFPGRFSGRQFSNSRSEMNVSTLELGDSALYLCASSLVSADYGYTFGSGTRLTVV.

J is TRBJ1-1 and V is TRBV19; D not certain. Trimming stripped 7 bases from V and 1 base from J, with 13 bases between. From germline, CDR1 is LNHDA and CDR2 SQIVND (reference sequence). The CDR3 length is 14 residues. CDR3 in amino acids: CASTPLWKNTEAFF. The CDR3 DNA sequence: TGTGCCAGTACCCCATTATGGAAGAACACTGAAGCTTTCTTT.

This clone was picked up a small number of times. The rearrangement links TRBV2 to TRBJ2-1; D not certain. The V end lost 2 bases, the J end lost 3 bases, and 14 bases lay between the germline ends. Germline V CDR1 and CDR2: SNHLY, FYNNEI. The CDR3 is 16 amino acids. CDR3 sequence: CASSESGHSFYNEQFF. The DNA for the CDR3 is TGTGCCAGCAGTGAATCTGGCCACAGCTTCTACAATGAGCAGTTCTTC.

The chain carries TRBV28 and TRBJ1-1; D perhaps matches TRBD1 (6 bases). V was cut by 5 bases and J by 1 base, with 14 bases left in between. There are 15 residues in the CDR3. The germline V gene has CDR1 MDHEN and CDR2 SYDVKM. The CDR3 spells CASSPTTGKNTEAFF. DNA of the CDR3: TGTGCCAGCAGTCCTACTACAGGGAAGAACACTGAAGCTTTCTTT.

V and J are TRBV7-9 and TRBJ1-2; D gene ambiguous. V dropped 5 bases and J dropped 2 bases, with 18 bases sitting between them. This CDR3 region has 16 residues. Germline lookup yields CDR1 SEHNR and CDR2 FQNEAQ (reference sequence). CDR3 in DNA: TGTGCCAGCAGCCCACCTTCGTTTGTGGCCAACTATGGCTACACCTTC. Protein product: CASSPPSFVANYGYTF. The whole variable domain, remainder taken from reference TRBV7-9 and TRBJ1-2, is DTGVSQNPRHKITKRGQNVTFRCDPISEHNRLYWYRQTLGQGPEFLTYFQNEAQLEKSRLLSDRFSAERPKGSFSTLEIQRTEQGDSAMYLCASSPPSFVANYGYTFGSGTRLTVV.

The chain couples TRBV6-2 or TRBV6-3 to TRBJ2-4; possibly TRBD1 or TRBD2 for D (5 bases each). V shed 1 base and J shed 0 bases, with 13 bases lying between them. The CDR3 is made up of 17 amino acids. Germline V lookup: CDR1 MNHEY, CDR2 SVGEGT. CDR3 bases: TGTGCCAGCAGTTACTGGGGGAGCAGTTTAGCCAAAAACATTCAGTACTTC. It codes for CASSYWGSSLAKNIQYF.

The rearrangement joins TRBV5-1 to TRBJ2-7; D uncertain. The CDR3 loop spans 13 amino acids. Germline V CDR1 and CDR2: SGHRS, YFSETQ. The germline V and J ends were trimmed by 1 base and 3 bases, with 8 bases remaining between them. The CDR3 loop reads CASSLLVDYEQYF. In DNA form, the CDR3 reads TGCGCCAGCAGCTTGCTAGTCGACTACGAGCAGTACTTC.

DNA for the CDR3: TGTGCCAGCAGTATCCGACTAGGCGATACGCAGTATTTT. Protein product: CASSIRLGDTQYF. The chain carries TRBV6-5 and TRBJ2-3; D possibly corresponds to TRBD2 (6 bases). Deletions cut 5 bases from V and 6 bases from J, with 12 bases between. CDR1 MNHEY and CDR2 SVGAGI come from the germline V gene. The CDR3 has 13 amino acids.

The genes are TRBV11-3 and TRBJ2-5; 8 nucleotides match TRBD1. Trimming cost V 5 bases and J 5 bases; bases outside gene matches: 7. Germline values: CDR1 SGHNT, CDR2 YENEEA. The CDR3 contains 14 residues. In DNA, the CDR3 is TGTGCCAGCAGCCCTCAGGGGGCTGGGGAGACCCAGTACTTC. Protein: CASSPQGAGETQYF.

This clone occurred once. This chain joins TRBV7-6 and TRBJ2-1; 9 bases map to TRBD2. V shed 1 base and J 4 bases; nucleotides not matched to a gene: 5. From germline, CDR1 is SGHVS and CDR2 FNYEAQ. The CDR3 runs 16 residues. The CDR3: CASSLGAAGGYNEQFF. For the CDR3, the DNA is TGTGCCAGCAGCTTAGGGGCTGCGGGAGGGTACAATGAGCAGTTCTTC. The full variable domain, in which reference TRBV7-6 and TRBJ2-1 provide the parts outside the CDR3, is GAGVSQSPRYKVTKRGQDVALRCDPISGHVSLYWYRQALGQGPEFLTYFNYEAQQDKSGLPNDRFSAERPEGSISTLTIQRTEQRDSAMYRCASSLGAAGGYNEQFFGPGTRLTVL.